This TCR beta chain was identified during a study of blood T cell repertoires in COVID-19. Whole-study context: Nucleic acid was either cDNA or gDNA, and it came from T cells, B-cell-depleted T cells, or PBMCs.

Cohorts were determined from participant-reported clinical history. Two negative PCRs, clearance, or symptom resolution characterized the recovered Cohort 3 donors. The data were produced by immunoSEQ multiplex PCR, yet TCRdb's version contains in-frame clones alone and is incomplete. The sample has 350,000 or so clones, roughly 90% seen once; the top ten hold about a fifth. CDR3 length: 17 residues. CDR1 and CDR2 (germline): LGHDT, YNNKEL (reference sequence). The J segment lost 7 bases and the V segment lost 4 bases, leaving 18 bases of the junction unmatched. The clonotype was recovered from a woman aged 30 to 39 who had recovered from COVID-19. The chain uses TRBV3-1 (or the pseudogene TRBV3-2) and TRBJ2-7; the match to TRBD1 covers 8 bases. Source material: PBMCs or T cells enriched from blood (not recorded which). As DNA, the CDR3 is TGTGCCAGCAGCCCTGACTTAGGACAGGGCCTCGGCGGGGAGCAGTACTTC. Protein product: CASSPDLGQGLGGEQYF.